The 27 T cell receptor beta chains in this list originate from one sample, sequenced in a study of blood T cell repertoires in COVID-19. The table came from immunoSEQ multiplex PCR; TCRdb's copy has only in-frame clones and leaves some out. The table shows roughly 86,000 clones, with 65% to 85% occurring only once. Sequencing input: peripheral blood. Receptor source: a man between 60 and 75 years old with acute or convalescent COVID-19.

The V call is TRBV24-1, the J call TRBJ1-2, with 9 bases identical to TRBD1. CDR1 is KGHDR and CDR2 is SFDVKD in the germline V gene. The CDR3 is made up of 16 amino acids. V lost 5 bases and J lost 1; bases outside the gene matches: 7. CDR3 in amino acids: CATSVGQGGGNYGYTF. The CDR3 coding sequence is TGTGCCACCAGTGTGGGACAGGGTGGGGGTAACTATGGCTACACCTTC.

The DNA for the CDR3 is TGTGCCAGCAGTTCTGCACAGACGAACACTGAAGCTTTCTTT. Amino acids: CASSSAQTNTEAFF. This chain connects TRBV6-2 or TRBV6-3 to TRBJ1-1; D gene ambiguous. V was trimmed by 4 bases and J by 1 base, leaving 10 bases between them. Per germline, CDR1 MNHEY and CDR2 SVGEGT. This CDR3 has 14 amino acids.

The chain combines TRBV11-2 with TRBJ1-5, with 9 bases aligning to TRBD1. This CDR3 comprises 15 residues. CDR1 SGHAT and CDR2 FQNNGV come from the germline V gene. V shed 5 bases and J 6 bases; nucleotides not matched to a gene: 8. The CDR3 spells CASSPGTGSSQPQHF. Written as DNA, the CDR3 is TGTGCCAGCAGCCCCGGGACAGGGTCTAGTCAGCCCCAGCATTTT.

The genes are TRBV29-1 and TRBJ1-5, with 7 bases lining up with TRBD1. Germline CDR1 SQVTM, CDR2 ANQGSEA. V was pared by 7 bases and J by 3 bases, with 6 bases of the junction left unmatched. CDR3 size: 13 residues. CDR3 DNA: TGCAGCGCAAAAGGGGGCTTCAATCAGCCCCAGCATTTT. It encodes CSAKGGFNQPQHF.

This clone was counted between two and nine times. The CDR3 region is CASSLAGGFEQYF. CDR3 coding DNA: TGTGCCAGCAGCTTAGCGGGAGGGTTCGAGCAGTACTTC. J is TRBJ2-7 and V is TRBV7-9; the match to TRBD2 covers 7 bases. This CDR3 has 13 residues. Germline CDR1 and CDR2: SEHNR and FQNEAQ (reference sequence). Unmatched junction bases numbered 2, after V lost 0 bases and J lost 6 bases.

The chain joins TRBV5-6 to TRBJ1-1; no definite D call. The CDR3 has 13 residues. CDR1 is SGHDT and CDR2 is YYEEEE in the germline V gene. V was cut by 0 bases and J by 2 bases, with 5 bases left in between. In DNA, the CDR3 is TGTGCCAGCAGCTTGGGACTAAACACTGAAGCTTTCTTT. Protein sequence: CASSLGLNTEAFF.

For the CDR3, the DNA is TGTGCCTGGAGACGCGACAGGGCTCGTGGAAACACCATATATTTT. Its protein product is CAWRRDRARGNTIYF. This rearrangement joins TRBV30 to TRBJ1-3, with 7 positions matching TRBD1. Per the germline V gene, CDR1 is GTSNPN and CDR2 is SVGIG (reference sequence). This CDR3 is 15 amino acids long. V lost 3 bases, J lost 3 bases, and 8 bases stayed unmatched.

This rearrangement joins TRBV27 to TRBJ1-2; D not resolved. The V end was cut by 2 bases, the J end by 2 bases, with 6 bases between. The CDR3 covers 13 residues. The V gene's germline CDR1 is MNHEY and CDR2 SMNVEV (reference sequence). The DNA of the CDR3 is TGTGCCAGCAGTTTAGGCAGGAACTATGGCTACACCTTC. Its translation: CASSLGRNYGYTF.

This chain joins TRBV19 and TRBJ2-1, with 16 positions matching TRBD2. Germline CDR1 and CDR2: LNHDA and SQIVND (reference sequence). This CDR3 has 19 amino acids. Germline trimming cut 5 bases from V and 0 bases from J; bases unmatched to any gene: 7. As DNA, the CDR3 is TGTGCCAGTAGTTCCCCGGGACTAGCGGGGGGGGCCTCCTACAATGAGCAGTTCTTC. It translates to CASSSPGLAGGASYNEQFF.

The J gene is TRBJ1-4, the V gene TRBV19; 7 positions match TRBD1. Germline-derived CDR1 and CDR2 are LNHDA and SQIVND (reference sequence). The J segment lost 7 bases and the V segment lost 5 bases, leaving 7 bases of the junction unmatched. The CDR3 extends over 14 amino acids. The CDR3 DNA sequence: TGTGCCAGTAGTTCGCGGGACAGATCTGAAAAACTGTTTTTT. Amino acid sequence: CASSSRDRSEKLFF.

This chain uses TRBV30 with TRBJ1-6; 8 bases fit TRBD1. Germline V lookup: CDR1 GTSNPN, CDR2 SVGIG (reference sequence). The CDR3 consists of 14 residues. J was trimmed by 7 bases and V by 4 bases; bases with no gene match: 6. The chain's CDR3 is CAWTTGGWNSPLHF. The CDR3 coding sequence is TGTGCCTGGACTACAGGGGGTTGGAATTCACCCCTCCACTTT.

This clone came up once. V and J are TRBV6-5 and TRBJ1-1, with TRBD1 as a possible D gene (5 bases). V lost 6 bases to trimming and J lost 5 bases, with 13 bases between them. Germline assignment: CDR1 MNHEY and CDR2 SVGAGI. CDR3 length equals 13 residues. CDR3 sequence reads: CASSDATGTEAFF. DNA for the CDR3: TGTGCCAGCAGCGACGCTACAGGTACTGAAGCTTTCTTT.

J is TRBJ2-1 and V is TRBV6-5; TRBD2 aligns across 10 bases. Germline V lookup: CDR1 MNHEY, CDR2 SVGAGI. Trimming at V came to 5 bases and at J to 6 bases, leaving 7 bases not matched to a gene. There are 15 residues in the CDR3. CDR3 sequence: CASSKGKRGGNEQFF. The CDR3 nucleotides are TGTGCCAGCAGTAAGGGAAAGCGGGGGGGCAATGAGCAGTTCTTC.

The DNA of the CDR3 is TGTGCCAGCAGCTCCCGGGACACGGAAGAGACCCAGTACTTC. This translates into CASSSRDTEETQYF. The V call is TRBV5-6, the J call TRBJ2-5; the D gene is possibly TRBD1 (6 bases). Trimming removed 3 bases from V and 3 bases from J, with 12 bases in between. CDR1 is SGHDT and CDR2 is YYEEEE in the germline V gene. The CDR3 is 14 residues long.

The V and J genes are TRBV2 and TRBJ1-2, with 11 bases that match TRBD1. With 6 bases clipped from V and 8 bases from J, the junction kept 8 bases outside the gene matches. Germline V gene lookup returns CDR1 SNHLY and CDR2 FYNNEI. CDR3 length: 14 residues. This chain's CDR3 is CASRGQGARWGYTF. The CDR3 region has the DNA TGTGCCAGCAGAGGACAGGGGGCGAGATGGGGCTACACCTTC.

CDR3: CASSEISGVGGEKLFF. CDR3 nucleotides: TGCGCCAGCAGTGAAATTTCGGGGGTCGGGGGTGAAAAACTGTTTTTT. J is TRBJ1-4 and V is TRBV10-2; D is possibly TRBD1 (5 bases). Germline lookup yields CDR1 WSHSY and CDR2 SAAADI. V was pared by 3 bases and J by 7 bases, with 18 bases between. The CDR3 contains 16 residues.

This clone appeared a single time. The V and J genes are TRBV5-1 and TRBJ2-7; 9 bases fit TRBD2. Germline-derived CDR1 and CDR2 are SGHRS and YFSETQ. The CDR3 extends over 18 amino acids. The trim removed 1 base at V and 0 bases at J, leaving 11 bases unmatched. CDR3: CASSLSPSGVASSYEQYF. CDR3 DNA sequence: TGCGCCAGCAGCTTGTCCCCTAGCGGGGTCGCTAGCTCCTACGAGCAGTACTTC.

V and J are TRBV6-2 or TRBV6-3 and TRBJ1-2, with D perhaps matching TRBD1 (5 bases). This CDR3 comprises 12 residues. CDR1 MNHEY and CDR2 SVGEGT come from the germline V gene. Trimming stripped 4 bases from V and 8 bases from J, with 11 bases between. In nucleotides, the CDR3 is TGTGCCAGCAGTTTCCGACAGACCGGCTACACCTTC. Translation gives CASSFRQTGYTF.

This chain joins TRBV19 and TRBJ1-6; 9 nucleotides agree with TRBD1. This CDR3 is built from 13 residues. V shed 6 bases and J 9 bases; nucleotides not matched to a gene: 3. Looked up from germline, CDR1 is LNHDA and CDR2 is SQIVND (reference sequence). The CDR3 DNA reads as TGTGCCAGTAGGGGACAGGGCGGTTCACCCCTCCACTTT. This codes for CASRGQGGSPLHF.

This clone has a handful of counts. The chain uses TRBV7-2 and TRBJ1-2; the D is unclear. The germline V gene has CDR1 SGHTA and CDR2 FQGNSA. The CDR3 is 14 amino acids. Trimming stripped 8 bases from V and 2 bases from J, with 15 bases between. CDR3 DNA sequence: TGTGCCAGCGCCCACGAGGTGCTGAACTATGGCTACACCTTC. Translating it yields CASAHEVLNYGYTF.

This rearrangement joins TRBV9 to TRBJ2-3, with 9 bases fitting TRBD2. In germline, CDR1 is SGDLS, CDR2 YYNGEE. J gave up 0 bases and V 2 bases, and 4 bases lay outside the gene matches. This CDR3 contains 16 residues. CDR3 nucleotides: TGTGCCAGCAGCGTTCCCGCGGGGGGGAGCACAGATACGCAGTATTTT. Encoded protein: CASSVPAGGSTDTQYF.

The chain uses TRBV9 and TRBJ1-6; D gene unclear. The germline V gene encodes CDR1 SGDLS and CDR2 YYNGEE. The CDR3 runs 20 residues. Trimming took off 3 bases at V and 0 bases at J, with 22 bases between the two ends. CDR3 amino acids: CASSERPVFRPGSYNSPLHF. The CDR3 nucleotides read TGTGCCAGCAGCGAGAGGCCCGTCTTTAGGCCGGGCTCCTATAATTCACCCCTCCACTTT.

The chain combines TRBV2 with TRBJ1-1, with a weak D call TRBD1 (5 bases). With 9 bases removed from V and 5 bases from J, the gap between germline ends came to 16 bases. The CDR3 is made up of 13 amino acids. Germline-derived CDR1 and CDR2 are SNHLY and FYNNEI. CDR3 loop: CARKGVGATEAFF. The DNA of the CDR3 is TGTGCCAGGAAAGGGGTTGGGGCGACTGAAGCTTTCTTT.

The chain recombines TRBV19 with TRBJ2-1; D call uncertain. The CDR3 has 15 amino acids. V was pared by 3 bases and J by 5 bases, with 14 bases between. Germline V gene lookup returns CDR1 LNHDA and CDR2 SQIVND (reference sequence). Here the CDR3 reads CASSMSGSFDNEQFF. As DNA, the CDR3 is TGTGCCAGTAGTATGAGTGGTTCTTTCGACAATGAGCAGTTCTTC. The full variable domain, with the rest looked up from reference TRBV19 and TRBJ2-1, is DGGITQSPKYLFRKEGQNVTLSCEQNLNHDAMYWYRQDPGQGLRLIYYSQIVNDFQKGDIAEGYSVSREKKESFPLTVTSAQKNPTAFYLCASSMSGSFDNEQFFGPGTRLTVL.

CDR3 DNA: TGCGCCAGCCAGGGACAGGGGATCGACGAGCAGTACTTC. This translates into CASQGQGIDEQYF. The V gene is TRBV5-1, the J gene TRBJ2-7, with TRBD1 matching over 10 bases. The germline V gene has CDR1 SGHRS and CDR2 YFSETQ. V shed 7 bases and J 5 bases; nucleotides not matched to a gene: 6. This CDR3 is 13 amino acids long.

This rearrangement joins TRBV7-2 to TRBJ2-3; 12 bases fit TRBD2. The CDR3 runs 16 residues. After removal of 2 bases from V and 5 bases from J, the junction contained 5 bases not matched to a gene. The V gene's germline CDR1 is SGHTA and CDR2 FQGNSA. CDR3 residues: CASSLKLAGGVDTQYF. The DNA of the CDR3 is TGTGCCAGCAGCTTAAAGCTAGCGGGGGGGGTAGATACGCAGTATTTT.

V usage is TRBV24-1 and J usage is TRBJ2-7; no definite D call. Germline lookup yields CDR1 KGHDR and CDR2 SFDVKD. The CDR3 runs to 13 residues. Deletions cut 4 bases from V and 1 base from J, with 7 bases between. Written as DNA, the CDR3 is TGTGCCACCAGTGACACAAAGTCCTACGAGCAGTACTTC. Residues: CATSDTKSYEQYF.